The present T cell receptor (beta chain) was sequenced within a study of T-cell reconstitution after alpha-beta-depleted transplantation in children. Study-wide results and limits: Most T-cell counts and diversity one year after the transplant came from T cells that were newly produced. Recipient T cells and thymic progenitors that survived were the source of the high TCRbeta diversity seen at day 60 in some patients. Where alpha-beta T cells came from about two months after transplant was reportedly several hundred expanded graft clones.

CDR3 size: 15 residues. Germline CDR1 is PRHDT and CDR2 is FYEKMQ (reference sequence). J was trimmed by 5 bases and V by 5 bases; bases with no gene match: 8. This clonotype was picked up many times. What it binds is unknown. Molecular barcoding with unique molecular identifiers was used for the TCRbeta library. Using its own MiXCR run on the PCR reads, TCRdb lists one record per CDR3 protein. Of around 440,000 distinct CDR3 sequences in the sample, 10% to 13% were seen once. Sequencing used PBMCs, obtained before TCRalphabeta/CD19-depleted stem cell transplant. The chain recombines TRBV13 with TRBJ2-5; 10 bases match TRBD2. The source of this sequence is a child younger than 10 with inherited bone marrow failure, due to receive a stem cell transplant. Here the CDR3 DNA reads TGTGCCAGCAGCCCCCTAGCGGGAGAGTGGGAGACCCAGTACTTC. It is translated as CASSPLAGEWETQYF.